This T cell receptor (beta chain) was identified during a study of blood T cell repertoires in COVID-19. The CDR3 covers 15 residues. V was clipped by 4 bases and J by 5 bases; unmatched bases: 7. Germline values: CDR1 LGHNA, CDR2 YNFKEQ. Participant-given clinical history determined each cohort assignment. This clone was observed a single time. Profiled with immunoSEQ multiplex PCR; TCRdb holds only in-frame clones, not every one. The sample consists of approximately 390,000 clones, around nine tenths of them appearing once. The receptor was derived from a woman between 50 and 59 years old who had recovered from COVID-19. V and J are TRBV4-2 and TRBJ2-5, with 10 bases that match TRBD2. Sample: PBMCs or T cells enriched from blood (not recorded which). The CDR3 DNA is TGTGCCAGCAGCCCTAGCGGGGGCTCCCGGGAGACCCAGTACTTC. It encodes CASSPSGGSRETQYF.